These 22 T cell receptor beta chains came from one sample sequenced in a study of T cells after posttransplantation cyclophosphamide. Produced via immunoSEQ multiplex PCR; TCRdb's table is partial and in-frame only. Among 10,000 to 15,000 clones listed, roughly four fifths were seen once. Sequencing was carried out using memory CD4+ T cells sorted from PBMCs. All receptors derive from a man aged 50 or older in good health, CMV-negative, and a related stem cell transplant donor.

The chain carries TRBV27 and TRBJ2-1; 14 bases map to TRBD2. The CDR3 spans 14 residues. Germline CDR1 reads MNHEY; CDR2 reads SMNVEV (reference sequence). Germline trimming cut 2 bases from V and 15 bases from J; bases unmatched to any gene: 6. CDR3 sequence: CASSLLGTSGSAFF. The CDR3 DNA sequence: TGTGCCAGCAGTTTACTGGGGACTAGCGGGAGTGCGTTCTTC.

This chain connects TRBV5-4 to TRBJ2-2, with 9 bases identical to TRBD1. The CDR3 totals 16 residues. Unmatched junction bases numbered 6, after V lost 1 base and J lost 5 bases. From germline, CDR1 is SGHNT and CDR2 YYREEE (reference sequence). The CDR3 coding sequence is TGTGCCAGCAGCTTGCCCCCGGGACAGGGAACCGGGGAGCTGTTTTTT. Protein sequence: CASSLPPGQGTGELFF.

V usage is TRBV25-1 and J usage is TRBJ2-1; D gene uncertain. CDR1 is MGHDK, CDR2 SYGVNS, per germline. The CDR3 has 14 residues. V lost 5 bases and J lost 8, with 16 bases in between. The CDR3 loop is CASSPQNTADEQFF. The CDR3 DNA reads TGTGCCAGCAGTCCCCAGAATACAGCAGATGAGCAGTTCTTC.

A single count supports this clone. The rearrangement uses TRBV2 and TRBJ2-1; D unresolved. Germline V CDR1 and CDR2: SNHLY, FYNNEI. Deletions cut 5 bases from V and 6 bases from J, with 5 bases between. This CDR3 comprises 11 residues. The CDR3 here is CASSNSNEQFF. The CDR3 DNA sequence: TGTGCCAGCAGTAATAGCAATGAGCAGTTCTTC.

Note on this clone: Germline is not matched at one junction end, which may reflect a read error. J is TRBJ2-1 and V is TRBV7-3; 7 bases line up with TRBD2. The germline V gene has CDR1 SGHTA and CDR2 FQGTGA. The CDR3 length is 15 residues. The CDR3 loop is CASGGGPSSHNEQFF. CDR3 bases: TGTGCCAGCGGGGGGGGACCCTCCTCCCACAATGAGCAGTTCTTC. Based on the CDR3 plus reference TRBV7-3 and TRBJ2-1, the full variable domain is GAGVSQTPSNKVTEKGKYVELRCDPISGHTALYWYRQSLGQGPEFLIYFQGTGAADDSGLPNDRFFAVRPEGSVSTLKIQRTERGDSAVYLCASGGGPSSHNEQFFGPGTRLTVL.

This clone has only a few counts. The chain carries TRBV9 and TRBJ1-6; 10 bases are shared with TRBD1. V dropped 2 bases and J dropped 7; count of bases not matched to a gene: 3. The length of the CDR3 is 15 residues. CDR1 is SGDLS and CDR2 is YYNGEE in the germline V gene. The DNA for the CDR3 is TGTGCCAGCAGCGTGGAGGGACAGGGGAATTCACCCCTCCACTTT. Amino acids: CASSVEGQGNSPLHF. The complete variable domain, with remaining parts taken from reference TRBV9 and TRBJ1-6, reads DSGVTQTPKHLITATGQRVTLRCSPRSGDLSVYWYQQSLDQGLQFLIQYYNGEERAKGNILERFSAQQFPDLHSELNLSSLELGDSALYFCASSVEGQGNSPLHFGNGTRLTVT.

CDR3 amino acids: CAIRDRNWNSPLHF. CDR3 nucleotide sequence: TGTGCCATCAGAGACAGAAACTGGAATTCACCCCTCCACTTT. V gene TRBV10-3 combines with J gene TRBJ1-6; maybe TRBD1 (5 bases). The CDR3 contains 14 residues. Trimming removed 6 bases at V and 7 bases at J, with 13 bases between. The germline V gene has CDR1 ENHRY and CDR2 SYGVKD.

The rearrangement joins TRBV18 to TRBJ1-1, with no clear D. Trimming removed 1 base from V and 3 bases from J, with 6 bases in between. In germline, CDR1 is KGHSH, CDR2 LQKENI. This CDR3 spans 13 amino acids. Here the CDR3 reads CASSPLSDTEAFF. The CDR3 coding sequence is TGTGCCAGCTCACCACTCTCCGACACTGAAGCTTTCTTT.

The sample holds one count of this clone. The chain combines TRBV4-2 with TRBJ2-2; TRBD2 matches at 12 bases. Per germline, CDR1 LGHNA and CDR2 YNFKEQ. V gave up 5 bases and J gave up 3 bases; unmatched junction bases: 4. This CDR3 comprises 16 residues. CDR3: CASSMGTSGHTGELFF. CDR3 DNA: TGTGCCAGCAGCATGGGGACTAGCGGGCACACCGGGGAGCTGTTTTTT.

This clone was detected only a few times. V gene TRBV10-3 combines with J gene TRBJ1-3; D perhaps matches TRBD1 (6 bases). V lost 3 bases and J 0 bases, leaving 9 bases between the germline ends. Per the germline V gene, CDR1 is ENHRY and CDR2 is SYGVKD. The CDR3 is 15 residues long. The CDR3 sequence is CAISDRTDSGNTIYF. In nucleotides, the CDR3 is TGTGCCATCAGTGATCGGACAGACTCTGGAAACACCATATATTTT.

This clone was seen more than once but under ten times. The gene calls are TRBV21-1 and TRBJ2-7; the table's D call, TRBD2, has no DNA check behind it. TRBV21-1 is annotated as a pseudogene. The CDR3 contains 16 residues. CDR3 in DNA: TGTGCCAGCAGCAAATGGCCCGGAGGCTGGCTCTACGAGCAGTACTTC. Protein sequence: CASSKWPGGWLYEQYF.

The V gene is TRBV7-9, the J gene TRBJ2-5; the D gene is possibly TRBD1 (6 bases). Per germline, CDR1 SEHNR and CDR2 FQNEAQ (reference sequence). The CDR3 is 15 amino acids. Trimming stripped 4 bases from V and 5 bases from J, with 17 bases between. In DNA, the CDR3 is TGTGCCAGCAGCTCCCTGGGGGCGGGTCGGGAGACCCAGTACTTC. Its translation is CASSSLGAGRETQYF.

V and J are TRBV6-6 and TRBJ2-3, with 9 bases that match TRBD1. Germline CDR1 MNHNY, CDR2 SVGAGI (reference sequence). J lost 5 bases, V lost 6 bases, and 9 bases had no gene match. The length of the CDR3 is 15 residues. CDR3 loop: CASRPRTGVGDTQYF. The CDR3 DNA follows: TGTGCCAGCAGACCGAGGACAGGGGTTGGAGATACGCAGTATTTT.

The chain is built from TRBV18 and TRBJ2-3; the match to TRBD1 covers 7 bases. The CDR3 loop spans 16 amino acids. Germline V gene sequence: CDR1 KGHSH, CDR2 LQKENI. V was clipped by 6 bases and J by 5 bases; unmatched bases: 14. The CDR3 loop reads CASSRPRRQGEDTQYF. The DNA of the CDR3 is TGTGCCAGCTCGCGCCCTAGGAGACAGGGCGAAGATACGCAGTATTTT.

With regard to this clone: The junction departs from the called germline gene at one end, perhaps through a read error. This rearrangement joins TRBV7-7 to TRBJ2-2; 12 bases agree with TRBD2. In germline, CDR1 is SSHAT, CDR2 FNYEAQ (reference sequence). The CDR3 consists of 16 residues. CDR3 sequence reads: CASSPGLAGNTGELFF. The CDR3 DNA reads TGTGCTAGCAGCCCGGGACTAGCGGGGAACACCGGGGAGCTGTTTTTT.

Concerning this clone: One end of the junction fails to match germline, which may point to a read error. The chain uses TRBV6-5 and TRBJ2-5, with D tentatively TRBD1 (5 bases). The CDR3 runs 14 residues. The germline gives CDR1 MNHEY, CDR2 SVGAGI. The CDR3 DNA reads TGTGCCAGCAGCCAGGCCAGGGTGCAAGGGACCCAGTACTTC. Amino acids: CASSQARVQGTQYF.

This clone was counted between two and nine times. The V gene is TRBV5-1, the J gene TRBJ2-7, with 7 bases aligning to TRBD1. In germline, CDR1 is SGHRS, CDR2 YFSETQ. The CDR3 has 15 residues. Trimming took 0 bases from V and 4 from J; bases not matched to a gene: 7. The CDR3 DNA follows: TGCGCCAGCAGCTTGGCAGGACAGGATTCTTACGAGCAGTACTTC. Its protein product is CASSLAGQDSYEQYF.

This chain's CDR3 is CASSQDLASQETQYF. DNA of the CDR3: TGCGCCAGCAGCCAAGATCTGGCTAGCCAAGAGACCCAGTACTTC. The rearrangement uses TRBV4-1 and TRBJ2-5; D remains unclear. Germline values: CDR1 MGHRA, CDR2 YSYEKL. V lost 0 bases, J lost 1 base, and 9 bases lay in between. The CDR3 is 15 amino acids.

V usage is TRBV18 and J usage is TRBJ1-3, with TRBD1 as a possible D gene (6 bases). Between the trimmed V and J ends, which lost 5 bases and 0 bases, there was a span of 11 bases. Per germline, CDR1 KGHSH and CDR2 LQKENI. The CDR3 runs to 15 residues. CDR3 coding DNA: TGTGCCAGCTCATGGGACACCAGCTCTGGAAACACCATATATTTT. Encoded protein: CASSWDTSSGNTIYF. Together with reference TRBV18 and TRBJ1-3, the CDR3 gives the full variable domain: NAGVMQNPRHLVRRRGQEARLRCSPMKGHSHVYWYRQLPEEGLKFMVYLQKENIIDESGMPKERFSAEFPKEGPSILRIQQVVRGDSAAYFCASSWDTSSGNTIYFGEGSWLTVV.

V is TRBV15 and J is TRBJ1-4; D not resolved. Germline CDR1 reads LNHNV; CDR2 reads YYDKDF (reference sequence). The CDR3 length is 15 residues. Trimming took 1 base from V and 0 from J, leaving 6 bases between them. In nucleotides, the CDR3 is TGTGCCACCAGCAGAGCCATTGCAACTAATGAAAAACTGTTTTTT. Translation: CATSRAIATNEKLFF. Combining the CDR3 with reference TRBV15 and TRBJ1-4 gives the whole variable domain DAMVIQNPRYQVTQFGKPVTLSCSQTLNHNVMYWYQQKSSQAPKLLFHYYDKDFNNEADTPDNFQSRRPNTSFCFLDIRSPGLGDTAMYLCATSRAIATNEKLFFGSGTQLSVL.

The chain joins TRBV7-2 to TRBJ2-1, with 8 bases that match TRBD2. Germline V gene data show CDR1 as SGHTA and CDR2 as FQGNSA. V gave up 3 bases and J gave up 8 bases; unmatched junction bases: 6. The length of the CDR3 is 14 residues. Here the CDR3 DNA reads TGTGCCAGCAGCTTTACGAGCGGGGGTTATGAGCAGTTCTTC. Encoded protein: CASSFTSGGYEQFF. The variable domain in full, with the rest retrieved from reference TRBV7-2 and TRBJ2-1, is GAGVSQSPSNKVTEKGKDVELRCDPISGHTALYWYRQSLGQGLEFLIYFQGNSAPDKSGLPSDRFSAERTGGSVSTLTIQRTQQEDSAVYLCASSFTSGGYEQFFGPGTRLTVL.

The chain carries TRBV6-1 and TRBJ1-4; 9 positions match TRBD1. With V trimmed by 7 bases and J by 8 bases, 11 bases remained unmatched. Looked up from germline, CDR1 is MNHNS and CDR2 is SASEGT. The CDR3 has 15 amino acids. CDR3 region: CASTRTGQGGEKLFF. In DNA form, the CDR3 reads TGTGCCAGCACCCGAACGGGACAGGGTGGCGAAAAACTGTTTTTT.